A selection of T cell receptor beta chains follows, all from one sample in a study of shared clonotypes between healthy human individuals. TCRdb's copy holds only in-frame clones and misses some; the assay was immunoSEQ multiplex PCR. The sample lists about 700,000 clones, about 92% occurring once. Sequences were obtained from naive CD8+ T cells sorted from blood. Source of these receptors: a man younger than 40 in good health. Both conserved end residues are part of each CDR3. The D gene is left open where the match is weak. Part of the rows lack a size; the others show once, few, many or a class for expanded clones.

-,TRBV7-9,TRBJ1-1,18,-,TGTGCCAGCAGCTTAGTCGTGTTCGACAGAGGAACGAACACTGAAGCTTTCTTT,CASSLVVFDRGTNTEAFF
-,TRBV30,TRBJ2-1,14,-,TGTGCCTGCACGACCGGGTGGGTATACAATGAGCAGTTCTTC,CACTTGWVYNEQFF
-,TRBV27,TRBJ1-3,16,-,TGTGCCAGCAGTTCGGGCGGGCGGTCCCTTGGAAACACCATATATTTT,CASSSGGRSLGNTIYF
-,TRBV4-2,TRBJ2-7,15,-,TGTGCCAGCAGCCAAGAAGGACCCGGCGGGTACGAGCAGTACTTC,CASSQEGPGGYEQYF
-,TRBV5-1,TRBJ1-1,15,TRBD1,TGCGCCAGCAGCTATGAAGGGGGCCCTAACACTGAAGCTTTCTTT,CASSYEGGPNTEAFF
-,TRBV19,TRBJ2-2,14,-,TGTGCCAGTAGGGCGGGACAGAACACCGGGGAGCTGTTTTTT,CASRAGQNTGELFF
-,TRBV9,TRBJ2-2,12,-,TGTGCCAGCAGCGTAGCGGGCGGGGAGCTGTTTTTT,CASSVAGGELFF
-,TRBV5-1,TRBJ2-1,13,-,TGCGCCAGCAGCAGCACTAATATCGATGAGCAGTTCTTC,CASSSTNIDEQFF
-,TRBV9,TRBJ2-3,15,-,TGTGCCAGCAGCGTAGCTGGTGCGGGTGTAAGGACGCAGTATTTT,CASSVAGAGVRTQYF
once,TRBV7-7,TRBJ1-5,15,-,TGTGCTAGCAGGTTATTAGACAGGCTAGATCAGCCCCAGCATTTT,CASRLLDRLDQPQHF
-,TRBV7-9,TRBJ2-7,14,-,TGTGCCAGCAGCTCAACAGAAAAAGGGAGGGAGCAGTACTTC,CASSSTEKGREQYF
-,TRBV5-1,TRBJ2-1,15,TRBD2,TGCGCCAGCAGCTCGGGACTAGCGGGAGTCAATGAGCAGTTCTTC,CASSSGLAGVNEQFF
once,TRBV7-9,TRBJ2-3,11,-,TGTGCCAGTCCGGGAGAGGGTACGCAGTATTTT,CASPGEGTQYF
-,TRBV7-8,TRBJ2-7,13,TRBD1,TGTGCCAGCAGCTTCGGGACAGGGGGCGAGCAGTACTTC,CASSFGTGGEQYF
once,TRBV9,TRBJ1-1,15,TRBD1,TGTGCCAGCAGCGCCCATGGACAGGGGGACACTGAAGCTTTCTTT,CASSAHGQGDTEAFF
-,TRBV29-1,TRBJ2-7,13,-,TGCAGCGTTGAAGATATGAACACCTACGAGCAGTACTTC,CSVEDMNTYEQYF
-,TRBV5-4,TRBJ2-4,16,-,TGTGCCAGCAGCCCCCGTGAGGGCCCACCGGAGAACATTCAGTACTTC,CASSPREGPPENIQYF
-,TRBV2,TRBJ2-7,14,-,TGTGCCAGCAGTGCGGGACTCGGGATCTACGAGCAGTACTTC,CASSAGLGIYEQYF
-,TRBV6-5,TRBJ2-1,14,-,TGTGCCAGCAGTTACTGGGGGCCCTACAATGAGCAGTTCTTC,CASSYWGPYNEQFF
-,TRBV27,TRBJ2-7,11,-,TGTGCCAGCGGACTCTCCTACGAGCAGTACTTC,CASGLSYEQYF
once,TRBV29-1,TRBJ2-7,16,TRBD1,TGCAGCGTCCAGGGGGCTCTTGGGGGGACAGCCTACGAGCAGTACTTC,CSVQGALGGTAYEQYF
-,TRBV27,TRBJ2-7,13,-,TGTGCCAGCAGTTACCGTAGCCCCTACGAGCAGTACTTC,CASSYRSPYEQYF
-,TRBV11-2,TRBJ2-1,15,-,TGTGCCAGCAGGTCTAGCGCCAGCTCCTACAATGAGCAGTTCTTC,CASRSSASSYNEQFF
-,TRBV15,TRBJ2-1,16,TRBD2,TGTGCCACCAGCAGAGATTACACTAGCGGGAGTCTTGAGCAGTTCTTC,CATSRDYTSGSLEQFF
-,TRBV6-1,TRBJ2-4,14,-,TGTGCCAGCACTGACTGGTTAGCCAAAAACATTCAGTACTTC,CASTDWLAKNIQYF
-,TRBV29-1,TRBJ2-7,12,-,TGCAGCGCTGGGGGCGAACTCAACGAGCAGTACTTC,CSAGGELNEQYF
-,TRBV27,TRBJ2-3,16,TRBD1,TGTGCCAGCAGTTTAGGGACAGGAACTAGCACAGATACGCAGTATTTT,CASSLGTGTSTDTQYF
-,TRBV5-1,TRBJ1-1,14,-,TGCGCCAGCAGCTTGAGCTCCCTGAACACTGAAGCTTTCTTT,CASSLSSLNTEAFF
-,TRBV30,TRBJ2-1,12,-,TGTGCCTGGAGTGTAGGGCCTAATGAGCAGTTCTTC,CAWSVGPNEQFF
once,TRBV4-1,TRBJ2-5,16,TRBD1,TGCGCCAGCAGCCACTCCGGGACAGGCCCTCGGGAGACCCAGTACTTC,CASSHSGTGPRETQYF
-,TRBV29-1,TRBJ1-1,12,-,TGCAGCGTTCTATATATGGGCACTGAAGCTTTCTTT,CSVLYMGTEAFF
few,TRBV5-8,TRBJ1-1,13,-,TGTGCCAGCCAAGCTTGGGCGAACACTGAAGCTTTCTTT,CASQAWANTEAFF
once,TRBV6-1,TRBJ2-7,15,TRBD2,TGTGCCAGCAGTGGGGGACTAGCGGGAGGCGGCGAGCAGTACTTC,CASSGGLAGGGEQYF
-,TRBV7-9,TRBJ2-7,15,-,TGTGCCAGCAGCTTACAGGGGGGACCGCTCGACGAGCAGTACTTC,CASSLQGGPLDEQYF
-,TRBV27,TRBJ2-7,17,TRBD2,TGTGCCAGCAGTTCGATTCTAGCGGGAGCTCGCTCCTACGAGCAGTACTTC,CASSSILAGARSYEQYF
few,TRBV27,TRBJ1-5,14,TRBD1,TGTGCCAGCAGTTCAACAGGGGTGGGACAGCCCCAGCATTTT,CASSSTGVGQPQHF
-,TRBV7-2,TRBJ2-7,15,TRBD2,TGTGCCAGCACCGGGGGGACGGCACACTCCTACGAGCAGTACTTC,CASTGGTAHSYEQYF
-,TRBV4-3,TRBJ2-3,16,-,TGCGCCAGCAGCCAAGTGGGGGGACTTGACACAGATACGCAGTATTTT,CASSQVGGLDTDTQYF
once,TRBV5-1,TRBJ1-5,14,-,TGCGCCAGCAGCTTGGGGGACGGAGATCAGCCCCAGCATTTT,CASSLGDGDQPQHF
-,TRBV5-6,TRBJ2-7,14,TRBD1,TGTGCCAGCAGCTTGGGACAGGGGAACTACGAGCAGTACTTC,CASSLGQGNYEQYF
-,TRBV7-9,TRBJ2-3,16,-,TGTGCCAGCAGCTTAGACAAGGAGACTAGCACAGATACGCAGTATTTT,CASSLDKETSTDTQYF
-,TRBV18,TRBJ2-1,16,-,TGTGCCAGCTCACCTTGGCCGGGGGACTCCTACAATGAGCAGTTCTTC,CASSPWPGDSYNEQFF
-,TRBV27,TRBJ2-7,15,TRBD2,TGTGCCAGCAGTTTAAAAGGACTAGCGTCCTACGAGCAGTACTTC,CASSLKGLASYEQYF
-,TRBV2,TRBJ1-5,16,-,TGTGCCAGCAGTCCTAGACAACTATATAGCAATCAGCCCCAGCATTTT,CASSPRQLYSNQPQHF
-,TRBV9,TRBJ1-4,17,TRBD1,TGTGCCAGCAGCGCGTCCGGGACAGGGTCGGCTAATGAAAAACTGTTTTTT,CASSASGTGSANEKLFF
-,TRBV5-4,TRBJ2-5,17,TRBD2,TGTGCCAGCAGCTTGGCCCGAGCGGGAGGGCCGGGGGAGACCCAGTACTTC,CASSLARAGGPGETQYF
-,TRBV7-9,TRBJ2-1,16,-,TGTGCCAGCAGCCCTGGGGGGACGACGCCCTACAATGAGCAGTTCTTC,CASSPGGTTPYNEQFF
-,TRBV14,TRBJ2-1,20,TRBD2,TGTGCCAGCAGCCAAGTATCCGGGACTAGCGGGTATGGGTCCTACAATGAGCAGTTCTTC,CASSQVSGTSGYGSYNEQFF
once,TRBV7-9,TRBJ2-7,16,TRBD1,TGTGCCAGCAGCTTTTTCCGGGACAGGGTTCTTTACGAGCAGTACTTC,CASSFFRDRVLYEQYF
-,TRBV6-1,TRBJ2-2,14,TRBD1,TGTGCCAGCAGTGAAGTAGACAGGGTCTGGGAGCTGTTTTTT,CASSEVDRVWELFF
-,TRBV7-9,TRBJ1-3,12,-,TGTGCCAGCAGCTTCGGGGGAAACACCATATATTTT,CASSFGGNTIYF
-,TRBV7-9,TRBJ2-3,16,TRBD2,TGTGCCAGCAGCTTATCGGCGGGACTAGCGGGAGTAACGCAGTATTTT,CASSLSAGLAGVTQYF
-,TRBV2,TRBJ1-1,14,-,TGTGCCAGCAGTACCGACGCAGGGTCTACTGAAGCTTTCTTT,CASSTDAGSTEAFF
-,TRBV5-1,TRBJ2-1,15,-,TGCGCCAGCAGCTTGGGCAAGAACTTATACAATGAGCAGTTCTTC,CASSLGKNLYNEQFF